Reported below is one T cell receptor beta chain. Its antigen is undetermined. These data come from a study of shared clonotypes between healthy human individuals. About the research overall: Those who served as donors were a couple of women and a few men between the ages of 18 and 49. CD4 naive and CD4 memory each took three plates per donor, while CD8 naive took two and CD8 memory one.

TCRdb keeps only in-frame clones here, not all; method: immunoSEQ multiplex PCR. Here the sample spans some 2 million clones, 85% to 95% being singletons. This CDR3 is 15 amino acids long. In germline, CDR1 is MGHDK, CDR2 SYGVNS. V dropped 0 bases and J dropped 2 bases, with 10 bases sitting between them. The study's findings and limits: It was the non-shared clonotypes that had lower generation probabilities than clonotypes shared by all four donors.

Naive CD8 cells comprised CD45RO-negative, CCR7-positively selected cells, excluding terminally differentiated effector memory CD45RA+ cells. Recent vaccinations or acute infections were absent in the healthy HIV-negative adult donors. The sample consisted of naive CD8+ T cells sorted from blood. The clonotype originates from a man aged 18 to 29 in good health. The chain couples TRBV25-1 to TRBJ2-5; D unclear. This CDR3 is CASSEYPGLQETQYF. The CDR3 coding sequence is TGTGCCAGCAGTGAATATCCCGGGTTACAAGAGACCCAGTACTTC.